Shown below are 10 T cell receptor beta chains from a single sample sequenced in a study of OX40 agonist ivuxolimab in advanced cancers. Sequenced by immunoSEQ multiplex PCR; TCRdb stores in-frame clones only, minus some. This repertoire shows 35,000 to 45,000 clones, roughly 86% found once; its top ten account for less than 25%. The source material was CD4+ or CD8+ T cells sorted from blood, sampled in a trial of the OX40 agonist ivuxolimab. Receptors originate from an adult with an advanced solid tumor such as melanoma, head and neck, liver or kidney cancer.

This sequence joins TRBV9 and TRBJ2-2, with a tentative D call TRBD1 (6 bases). Germline V gene data show CDR1 as SGDLS and CDR2 as YYNGEE. V shed 3 bases and J shed 13 bases, with 13 bases lying between them. This CDR3 has 12 residues. DNA of the CDR3: TGTGCCAGCAGCGGGGACATTACGGGGCTGTTTTTT. It is translated as CASSGDITGLFF.

This clone has a single count. The rearrangement links TRBV28 to TRBJ2-7; tentative D call: TRBD1 (5 bases). Germline CDR1 reads MDHEN; CDR2 reads SYDVKM. With 5 bases removed from V and 1 base from J, the gap between germline ends came to 12 bases. The CDR3 is 14 amino acids. The CDR3 sequence: CASSPNRKSYEQYV. CDR3 coding DNA: TGTGCCAGCAGTCCCAACAGGAAATCCTACGAGCAGTACGTC.

In DNA, the CDR3 is TGTGCCAGCAGCCCTAGACCGACAGGGTTCTCCTACAATGAGCAGTTCTTC. Translating it yields CASSPRPTGFSYNEQFF. This chain links TRBV7-2 with TRBJ2-1, with 7 nucleotides matching TRBD1. The germline V gene has CDR1 SGHTA and CDR2 FQGNSA. V shed 5 bases, J shed 0 bases, and the junction held 10 bases outside the gene matches. The CDR3 is 17 residues long.

The rearrangement joins TRBV5-5 to TRBJ1-1; 9 nucleotides agree with TRBD1. The CDR3 extends over 14 amino acids. With V trimmed by 0 bases and J by 3 bases, 0 bases remained unmatched. Germline CDR1 is SGHKS and CDR2 is YYEKEE (reference sequence). CDR3 sequence reads: CASSLGTGDTEAFF. The CDR3 DNA follows: TGTGCCAGCAGCTTGGGGACAGGGGACACTGAAGCTTTCTTT. Full variable domain (remainder filled in from reference TRBV5-5 and TRBJ1-1): DAGVTQSPTHLIKTRGQQVTLRCSPISGHKSVSWYQQVLGQGPQFIFQYYEKEERGRGNFPDRFSARQFPNYSSELNVNALLLGDSALYLCASSLGTGDTEAFFGQGTRLTVV.

The chain combines TRBV7-9 with TRBJ2-5, with D perhaps being TRBD1 or TRBD2 (5 bases each). Per the germline V gene, CDR1 is SEHNR and CDR2 is FQNEAQ (reference sequence). This CDR3 is 14 amino acids long. V was cut by 6 bases and J by 2 bases, with 13 bases left in between. The CDR3 DNA reads TGTGCCAGCAGTTTTACGGGGCAACAAGAGACCCAGTACTTC. Translation: CASSFTGQQETQYF.

This sequence joins TRBV19 and TRBJ2-7, with D possibly TRBD1 on 6 matching bases. The CDR3 has 12 residues. V lost 1 base, J lost 7 bases, and 8 bases lay in between. Per the germline V gene, CDR1 is LNHDA and CDR2 is SQIVND (reference sequence). The CDR3 region is CASSIGGGEQYF. Here the CDR3 DNA reads TGTGCCAGTAGTATAGGAGGGGGTGAGCAGTACTTC.

The chain joins TRBV9 to TRBJ1-1; D is uncertain. Germline-derived CDR1 and CDR2 are SGDLS and YYNGEE. The CDR3 totals 14 residues. Trimming stripped 4 bases from V and 7 bases from J, with 17 bases between. The CDR3 DNA sequence: TGTGCCAGCAGCTCCACGGGGTGGGCAGATGAAGCTTTCTTT. Translating gives CASSSTGWADEAFF.

The chain couples TRBV11-1 to TRBJ2-2; D not certain. The CDR3 has 15 residues. Between the trimmed V and J ends, which lost 3 bases and 3 bases, there was a span of 11 bases. The germline V gene has CDR1 SGHAT and CDR2 FQDESV (reference sequence). The CDR3 spells CASSFVDGDTGELFF. Written as DNA, the CDR3 is TGTGCCAGCAGCTTCGTCGACGGCGACACCGGGGAGCTGTTTTTT.

J is TRBJ2-3 and V is TRBV7-3, with TRBD2 matching over 15 bases. The germline CDR1 and CDR2 sequences are SGHTA and FQGTGA. The CDR3 is 19 amino acids. V gave up 0 bases and J gave up 0 bases; unmatched junction bases: 4. CDR3 DNA sequence: TGTGCCAGCAGCTTAACGTTGGGACTAGCGGGGGGCAGCACAGATACGCAGTATTTT. It yields the protein CASSLTLGLAGGSTDTQYF.

This clone has only a few counts. This chain links TRBV7-3 with TRBJ2-5; D gene ambiguous. V was clipped by 4 bases and J by 5 bases, with 8 bases between them. The CDR3 spans 12 residues. CDR1 SGHTA and CDR2 FQGTGA come from the germline V gene. This CDR3 reads CASSSLGETQYF. The CDR3 coding sequence is TGTGCCAGCAGCTCGCTCGGGGAGACCCAGTACTTC.